One T cell receptor (beta chain) is described in this entry. Its antigen is still unknown. It has no much larger one-base neighbor in the sample; base qualities were not kept. A MiSeq instrument was used for deep resolution sequencing, which targeted depths ranging from 1 in 1 million up to 1 in 200,000 T cells, with coverage averaging 10x for each clonotype. The immunoSEQ hsTCRB Kit was used to generate TCR beta libraries. The source study handled its data this way. Data were analyzed with ImmunoSEQ Data Assistant and ImmunoSEQ Analyzer, with V, D and J genes assigned per IMGT definitions. Clonality was computed as one minus normalized Shannon entropy of productive rearrangement frequencies, ranging from 0 to 1. Public clonotype analysis was restricted to overrepresented clonotypes comprising at least 0.05% of each patient's repertoire. About a dozen age-matched healthy donor repertoires from immuneACCESS served as clonality controls. Drawn from immuneACCESS, this table holds only the in-frame rearrangements with V and J called that TCRdb kept. Clones are partly lost; checked studies trace under half to an unresolved V gene and leave the rest unexplained. V, J and clone size were drawn from that table, and D and trimming were deduced from the DNA. The table for this sample lists 50,000 to 60,000 clones; over 65% of them were counted only once. The ten largest account for around 20% of the sample.

The data stem from a study of cytotoxic CD8 clonotypes in ibrutinib-treated CLL listed by TCRdb under 2021. Some background on the complete study: In this cohort, around 15 patients were treatment-naive and ten to eleven were relapsed/refractory, while around 17 had unmutated IGHV. Responses were partial in about 25 patients and complete in 2; after median around 68 months follow-up, around 15 stayed in remission and about twelve progressed. The response samples were drawn at a median of around eleven months into treatment, with a range of roughly 6 to 40 months. On average, each sample had about 260,000 productive templates and almost 95,000 productive rearrangements. Of the 90 or so participants in the trial, roughly 26 had longitudinal samples available. Cryopreserved peripheral blood mononuclear cells were collected before treatment, at response, and at either disease progression or sustained remission. Every remission and progressive disease sample was obtained while ibrutinib was still being received by the patients. The study at large found these results: Baseline clonality was found to be higher than that of age-matched healthy donors and was strongly correlated with circulating CD8+ T-cell counts. Lymph node repertoires were not examined, and the timing of sampling was not matched between patients in sustained remission and those whose disease progressed. Public clonotypes were found to be uncommon and were observed to contract or remain stable during treatment; the increase in clonality was shown to reflect expansion of private clonotypes at ibrutinib response. Clonality increased at ibrutinib response, stayed stable in sustained remission, and fell back toward baseline at progression.

The time point label, read with the paper, signifies: roughly 25 months on ibrutinib. For TCR beta library preparation, approximately 2 micrograms of genomic DNA was extracted from cryopreserved PBMCs. High-throughput TCR beta sequencing was performed on longitudinal blood samples from CLL patients receiving ibrutinib monotherapy. The patients took part in an open-label, single-center phase 2 trial of ibrutinib monotherapy. V loses 0 bases of germline sequence and J loses 4 bases, and the interval between the two ends is 7 bases. The CDR3 runs 13 residues from the cysteine to the phenylalanine. Only the CDR3 part of the read is kept: 39 bases, read in frame from the first base. Looking up the germline V gene (reference sequence) yields CDR1 GTSNPN and CDR2 SVGIG.

The sample was PBMCs, taken after 24 months of ibrutinib treatment. This receptor chain uses TRBV30 and TRBJ2-1; there is no confident call for the D gene. This clonotype was sampled from a human donor with chronic lymphocytic leukemia. The CDR3 protein: CAWSVVDYNEQFF. The DNA sequence follows: TGTGCCTGGAGTGTGGTAGATTACAATGAGCAGTTCTTC.